The 8 T cell receptor beta chains below all came from one sample that was sequenced in a study of graft-versus-host responses after intestinal transplantation. These receptors lack a known antigen. Produced via immunoSEQ multiplex PCR; TCRdb's table is partial and in-frame only. The table has tens of thousands of clones, 94% seen once. Material: unstimulated CD4+ T cells sorted from spleen or lymph node cells, obtained before transplant. These receptor sequences come from a human donor who was the organ donor for an intestinal transplant.

V usage is TRBV13 and J usage is TRBJ2-1; TRBD2 agrees at 13 bases. The germline V gene has CDR1 PRHDT and CDR2 FYEKMQ (reference sequence). With 5 bases clipped from V and 5 bases from J, the junction kept 6 bases outside the gene matches. The CDR3 is 16 amino acids. CDR3 in DNA: TGTGCCAGCAGCGCGGGACTAGCGGGGACAGACAATGAGCAGTTCTTC. Translation gives CASSAGLAGTDNEQFF.

The genes are TRBV11-3 and TRBJ1-4; D ambiguous. Trimming removed 2 bases at V and 1 base at J, with 5 bases between. Germline lookup yields CDR1 SGHNT and CDR2 YENEEA. The CDR3 runs 14 residues. In nucleotides, the CDR3 is TGTGCCAGCAGCTTATGGGGAACTAATGAAAAACTGTTTTTT. Its translation: CASSLWGTNEKLFF.

This chain joins TRBV7-5 and TRBJ2-7; the DNA was not used to check the table's D call, TRBD1. TRBV7-5 is deemed a pseudogene. CDR3 length equals 18 residues. DNA for the CDR3: TGTGCCAGAAGCGCAGGTCTACGCCCCCGCCAAGTCAACTACGAGCAGTACTTC. This codes for CARSAGLRPRQVNYEQYF.

The chain recombines TRBV5-1 with TRBJ2-2; D is tentatively TRBD1 or TRBD2 (6 bases each). V was trimmed by 3 bases and J by 6 bases, leaving 12 bases between them. Germline V CDR1 and CDR2: SGHRS, YFSETQ. The CDR3 spans 14 residues. The CDR3 here is CASSSQGGPGELFF. The CDR3 coding sequence is TGCGCCAGCAGCTCACAAGGGGGGCCCGGGGAGCTGTTTTTT.

This rearrangement joins TRBV6-1 to TRBJ2-3; D unresolved. This CDR3 comprises 11 residues. V lost 7 bases, J lost 2 bases, and 4 bases lay in between. Per germline, CDR1 MNHNS and CDR2 SASEGT. The CDR3 is CASTYTDTQYF. In DNA form, the CDR3 reads TGTGCCAGCACCTACACAGATACGCAGTATTTT.

The V and J genes are TRBV5-4 and TRBJ1-2; D is unresolved. This CDR3 spans 15 amino acids. Germline V lookup: CDR1 SGHNT, CDR2 YYREEE (reference sequence). Trimming cost V 0 bases and J 4 bases, with 13 bases left between them. The CDR3 region is CASSLVDLTGYGYTF. The CDR3 DNA sequence: TGTGCCAGCAGCTTGGTGGACCTTACTGGCTATGGCTACACCTTC. Combining the CDR3 with reference TRBV5-4 and TRBJ1-2 gives the whole variable domain ETGVTQSPTHLIKTRGQQVTLRCSSQSGHNTVSWYQQALGQGPQFIFQYYREEENGRGNFPPRFSGLQFPNYSSELNVNALELDDSALYLCASSLVDLTGYGYTFGSGTRLTVV.

The V and J genes are TRBV29-1 and TRBJ1-2; possible D gene TRBD1, 6 bases. The V gene lost 4 bases and the J gene lost 7 bases, with 25 bases spanning the gap. The CDR3 contains 16 residues. Germline CDR1 and CDR2: SQVTM and ANQGSEA. CDR3 in DNA: TGCAGCGTTGGCTATGGGGGCCAAACCGAAGCATCTGGCTACACCTTC. As protein: CSVGYGGQTEASGYTF.

The chain employs TRBV6-1 and TRBJ2-6; D gene ambiguous. Per the germline V gene, CDR1 is MNHNS and CDR2 is SASEGT. This CDR3 spans 17 amino acids. The V and J ends lost 3 bases and 0 bases respectively, with 12 bases between them. As DNA, the CDR3 is TGTGCCAGCAGTGATACAGCTTCTTTCTCTGGGGCCAACGTCCTGACTTTC. Its translation is CASSDTASFSGANVLTF.